What follows are 8 T cell receptor beta chains derived from one specimen sequenced in a study of brain T cells in children with intractable seizures. TCRdb's copy holds only in-frame clones and misses some; the assay was immunoSEQ multiplex PCR. The sample records about 320,000 clones, over 90% being singletons. Documented time point: blood from clinic visit 5 months post-surgery; TSC patient then seizure free. Material: peripheral blood, obtained 4 to 6 months after surgery. The source of these receptors is a boy younger than two with tuberous sclerosis and intractable seizures.

This clone was seen a few times. This chain uses TRBV3-1 (or the pseudogene TRBV3-2) with TRBJ2-7; TRBD2 agrees at 7 bases. Germline lookup yields CDR1 LGHDT and CDR2 YNNKEL (reference sequence). Losses at the gene ends were 0 bases for V and 1 base for J; bases not matched to a gene: 3. This CDR3 contains 15 residues. The CDR3, as DNA: TGTGCCAGCAGCCAAGAAGGGAGGGGTTCCTACGAGCAGTACTTC. Protein sequence: CASSQEGRGSYEQYF.

The rearrangement joins TRBV4-1 to TRBJ2-1, with TRBD2 matching over 7 bases. The CDR3 extends over 20 amino acids. The germline V gene encodes CDR1 MGHRA and CDR2 YSYEKL. The V and J ends lost 0 bases and 1 base, in that order; junction bases with no gene match: 15. CDR3 amino acids: CASSQDLDEWAGGSYNEQFF. CDR3 bases: TGCGCCAGCAGCCAAGATCTCGACGAGTGGGCCGGGGGGTCCTACAATGAGCAGTTCTTC.

The chain recombines TRBV29-1 with TRBJ2-2; 7 positions agree with TRBD1. J lost 1 base, V lost 3 bases, and 5 bases had no gene match. Germline V gene sequence: CDR1 SQVTM, CDR2 ANQGSEA. CDR3 length: 15 residues. In nucleotides, the CDR3 is TGCAGCGTTGAGATCGGACAGGAGAACACCGGGGAGCTGTTTTTT. Translated, it gives CSVEIGQENTGELFF.

The chain links TRBV19 to TRBJ2-7; 7 bases are a match to TRBD2. The CDR3 runs 15 residues. Germline V gene lookup returns CDR1 LNHDA and CDR2 SQIVND (reference sequence). V lost 1 base to trimming and J lost 0 bases; unmatched junction nucleotides: 3. The CDR3 nucleotides read TGTGCCAGTAGTATAGGACGGGGGGACTCCTACGAGCAGTACTTC. As protein: CASSIGRGDSYEQYF.

Remarks on this clone: Other DNA variants within this sample encode the same CDR3. The genes are TRBV5-1 and TRBJ1-1, with 7 bases identical to TRBD1. With 0 bases clipped from V and 0 bases from J, the junction kept 2 bases outside the gene matches. Germline V gene lookup returns CDR1 SGHRS and CDR2 YFSETQ. The CDR3 totals 15 residues. CDR3 amino acids: CASSLGDRVNTEAFF. The CDR3 region has the DNA TGCGCCAGCAGCTTGGGTGACAGGGTGAACACTGAAGCTTTCTTT.

V gene TRBV29-1 combines with J gene TRBJ2-7; D is possibly TRBD2 (6 bases). V lost 7 bases to trimming and J lost 6 bases, with 22 bases between them. CDR3 length: 14 amino acids. Germline CDR1 reads SQVTM; CDR2 reads ANQGSEA. The CDR3 sequence: CSAGVDGSKGEQYF. For the CDR3, the DNA is TGCAGCGCTGGGGTCGACGGGAGTAAAGGCGAGCAGTACTTC.

DNA of the CDR3: TGCAGCGTGACAGGGCTCTCCTACAATGAGCAGTTCTTC. It codes for CSVTGLSYNEQFF. The chain recombines TRBV29-1 with TRBJ2-1; the match to TRBD1 covers 7 bases. J gave up 0 bases and V 6 bases, and 2 bases lay outside the gene matches. This CDR3 region has 13 residues. Germline CDR1 SQVTM, CDR2 ANQGSEA.

The rearrangement joins TRBV5-1 to TRBJ1-5; D is perhaps TRBD1 (5 bases). Germline V gene lookup returns CDR1 SGHRS and CDR2 YFSETQ. Between the trimmed V and J ends, which lost 0 bases and 2 bases, there was a span of 9 bases. The CDR3 runs 15 residues. Here the CDR3 DNA reads TGCGCCAGCAGCTTGGGGGGGATTGGCAATCAGCCCCAGCATTTT. Its translation: CASSLGGIGNQPQHF.